Listed below are T cell receptor beta chains from one sample, sequenced in a study of regulatory T cells in long-lasting Graves disease. TCRdb called the multiplex PCR reads again in MiXCR, with one record for every CDR3 protein. The table records about 290,000 distinct CDR3 sequences, around 20% of them present only once. Material: peripheral blood mononuclear cells (PBMCs), obtained when the disease was refractory, from a patient treated with antithyroid drugs. These TCRs come from a female donor with Graves disease. Both conserved end residues are part of each CDR3. A D gene is named only where the DNA matches it firmly. Clone size is given for some rows only: seen once, a few or many times, or a class if the clone is expanded.

V	J	size	D	CDR3	DNA
TRBV18	TRBJ2-7	many	TRBD1	CASSPGQGIYEQYF	TGTGCCAGCAGTCCGGGACAGGGTATTTACGAGCAGTACTTC
TRBV20-1	TRBJ2-1	few	TRBD2	CSAHPSGRIGEQFF	TGCAGTGCCCATCCTAGCGGGAGAATCGGTGAGCAGTTCTTC
TRBV29-1	TRBJ1-5	few	-	CSVAGDSNQPQHF	TGCAGCGTTGCCGGGGATAGCAATCAGCCCCAGCATTTT
TRBV7-9	TRBJ1-2	few	-	CASSFTAGTRWYGYTF	TGTGCCAGCAGTTTTACGGCGGGGACGAGATGGTATGGCTACACCTTC
TRBV4-3	TRBJ2-7	-	TRBD2	CASSQDTGLLAGTVEQYF	TGCGCCAGCAGCCAAGACACGGGGTTACTAGCGGGAACGGTCGAGCAGTACTTC
TRBV2	TRBJ2-7	many	-	CASSESFYEQYF	TGTGCCAGCAGCGAAAGCTTCTACGAGCAGTACTTC
TRBV6-1	TRBJ1-1	-	TRBD1	CACSDRVNTEAFF	TGTGCCTGCAGCGACAGGGTGAACACTGAAGCTTTCTTT
TRBV19	TRBJ1-5	-	TRBD1	CASSALGTGNNQPQHF	TGTGCCAGTAGTGCCCTAGGGACAGGGAACAATCAGCCCCAGCATTTT
TRBV12-3/TRBV12-4	TRBJ2-1	-	-	CASTPLNRNEQFF	TGTGCCAGCACCCCCCTCAACCGCAATGAGCAGTTCTTC
TRBV5-1	TRBJ2-7	-	TRBD2	CASSLGGRERTEQYF	TGCGCCAGCAGCTTGGGAGGGCGGGAGCGTACCGAGCAGTACTTC
TRBV6-5	TRBJ1-2	-	-	CASSYGQIANYGYTF	TGTGCCAGCAGTTACGGCCAGATAGCTAACTATGGCTACACCTTC
TRBV12-3/TRBV12-4	TRBJ2-7	many	-	CASRQVLRAEQYF	TGTGCCAGCAGGCAGGTACTACGTGCTGAGCAGTACTTC
TRBV7-2	TRBJ2-7	many	TRBD2	CASSLKPGLAAYEQYF	TGTGCCAGCAGCCTCAAGCCGGGTCTAGCGGCCTACGAGCAGTACTTC
TRBV30	TRBJ1-1	-	-	CAWSAGYSRVTSEAFF	TGTGCCTGGAGTGCAGGATACAGCCGGGTCACAAGCGAAGCTTTCTTT
TRBV20-1	TRBJ1-3	-	TRBD1	CSARAGSGQGIENTIYF	TGCAGTGCTAGAGCCGGTTCGGGACAGGGGATTGAAAACACCATATATTTT
TRBV27	TRBJ2-7	many	-	CASSDGSYEQYF	TGTGCCAGCAGTGACGGCTCCTACGAGCAGTACTTC
TRBV6-1	TRBJ1-5	few	-	CASRPTGPWQPQHF	TGTGCCAGCAGGCCAACAGGGCCGTGGCAGCCCCAGCATTTT
TRBV4-3	TRBJ2-2	-	-	CASSQDREGSNTGELFF	TGCGCCAGCAGCCAAGATAGAGAGGGATCGAACACCGGGGAGCTGTTTTTT
TRBV30	TRBJ2-5	-	-	CAWNQGGGETQYF	TGTGCCTGGAATCAAGGGGGGGGAGAGACCCAGTACTTC
TRBV7-2	TRBJ2-1	-	-	CASSFSTRWGEQFF	TGTGCCAGCAGCTTTTCCACCCGCTGGGGTGAGCAGTTCTTC
TRBV7-2	TRBJ2-5	few	-	CASSLTASAGIQETQYF	TGTGCCAGCAGCTTAACCGCCTCGGCGGGAATACAAGAGACCCAGTACTTC
TRBV28	TRBJ1-5	many	TRBD1	CASSDRGGNQPQHF	TGTGCCAGCAGTGACAGGGGAGGCAATCAGCCCCAGCATTTT
TRBV9	TRBJ1-1	few	-	CASSVDPGGGHTEAFF	TGTGCCAGCAGTGTAGATCCTGGGGGAGGGCACACTGAAGCTTTCTTT
TRBV6-1	TRBJ1-6	many	TRBD1	CASSRDRDRSPLHF	TGTGCCAGCAGCCGGGACAGGGATCGTTCACCCCTCCACTTT
TRBV20-1	TRBJ2-7	many	TRBD2	CSAPPESGRRRYEQYF	TGCAGTGCCCCCCCGGAGAGCGGGAGGAGGCGCTACGAGCAGTACTTC
TRBV7-8	TRBJ1-5	few	-	CASSPKGGILSNQPQHF	TGTGCCAGCAGCCCGAAGGGGGGTATTTTAAGCAATCAGCCCCAGCATTTT
TRBV28	TRBJ1-6	-	TRBD1	CASSRDRTGTYNSPLHF	TGTGCCAGCAGTCGGGACAGAACCGGTACCTATAATTCACCCCTCCACTTT
TRBV6-9	TRBJ1-2	many	TRBD1	CASSFTGTGDGYTF	TGTGCCAGCAGTTTTACCGGGACAGGGGATGGCTACACCTTC